Listed below are T cell receptor beta chains from one sample, sequenced in a study of regulatory T cells in long-lasting Graves disease. TCRdb analysed the multiplex PCR reads with MiXCR anew, one entry per CDR3 protein. There are 550,000 to 600,000 distinct CDR3 sequences in the sample; approximately 16% occur only once, and 12% lies in the top ten. The same specimen was also included in a second study, on T cells in Graves' hyperthyroidism and ophthalmopathy.

Sample: peripheral blood mononuclear cells (PBMCs), taken at new diagnosis, from a patient treated with antithyroid drugs. These receptors came from a man younger than 35 with Graves disease. CDR3s include the opening cysteine and the closing phenylalanine or tryptophan. D genes are given only for firm matches. Clone sizes are given selectively: once, few, many, or a class where the clone is expanded.

TRBV4-1	TRBJ2-7	NA	TRBD2	CASSSTLAGRTYEQYF	TGCGCCAGCAGCTCAACGCTAGCGGGTAGGACCTACGAGCAGTACTTC
TRBV5-1	TRBJ2-7	NA	TRBD1	CASSPTRDRPLEQYF	TGCGCCAGCAGCCCCACCCGGGACAGGCCCCTCGAGCAGTACTTC
TRBV12-3/TRBV12-4	TRBJ1-1	many	NA	CASISTWVSTEAFF	TGTGCCAGCATCAGTACGTGGGTAAGCACTGAAGCTTTCTTT
TRBV30	TRBJ2-7	NA	NA	CAWSVGGRTYEQYF	TGTGCCTGGAGTGTAGGGGGACGTACCTACGAGCAGTACTTC
TRBV13	TRBJ2-4	NA	NA	CASSRGRGNIQYF	TGTGCCAGCAGCCGGGGACGGGGAAACATTCAGTACTTC
TRBV25-1	TRBJ1-2	NA	TRBD1	CASSGRQGSYGYTF	TGTGCCAGCAGTGGGAGACAGGGGAGCTATGGCTACACCTTC
TRBV4-1	TRBJ1-1	few	NA	CASSQDTGGTFF	TGCGCCAGCAGCCAAGATACGGGTGGGACTTTCTTT
TRBV2	TRBJ1-1	many	NA	CASTPGARDTEAFF	TGTGCCAGCACCCCGGGGGCGAGGGACACTGAAGCTTTCTTT
TRBV12-3/TRBV12-4	TRBJ2-1	many	NA	CASSLSQGIYNEQFF	TGTGCCAGCAGTTTATCCCAGGGAATCTACAATGAGCAGTTCTTC
TRBV20-1	TRBJ2-7	few	TRBD2	CSARGTGTSGRRTSYEQYF	TGCAGTGCTAGGGGAACCGGGACTAGCGGGAGAAGGACCTCCTACGAGCAGTACTTC
TRBV12-3/TRBV12-4	TRBJ1-6	NA	NA	CASSLGGPNSPLHF	TGTGCCAGCAGTTTAGGGGGCCCTAATTCACCCCTCCACTTT
TRBV4-2	TRBJ1-2	NA	NA	CASSQQDGYTF	TGTGCCAGCAGCCAACAAGATGGCTACACCTTC
TRBV12-3/TRBV12-4	TRBJ1-2	many	NA	CASSLGGIFYGYTF	TGTGCCAGCAGTTTAGGGGGGATTTTCTATGGCTACACCTTC
TRBV5-1	TRBJ2-6	NA	TRBD2	CATSTSGSSGANVLTF	TGCGCCACCTCGACTAGCGGGTCCTCTGGGGCCAACGTCCTGACTTTC
TRBV7-9	TRBJ2-7	many	TRBD1	CASSSILTGENEQYF	TGTGCCAGCAGCTCTATATTAACAGGGGAGAACGAGCAGTACTTC
TRBV10-1	TRBJ2-1	few	TRBD2	CASVLAVGGEQFF	TGCGCCAGCGTACTAGCGGTCGGAGGAGAGCAGTTCTTC
TRBV7-9	TRBJ2-1	many	TRBD2	CASRSLAEPNEQFF	TGTGCCAGCAGATCCCTAGCGGAACCCAATGAGCAGTTCTTC
TRBV28	TRBJ1-5	many	NA	CASYSWGRGNQPQHF	TGTGCCAGCTACTCGTGGGGCAGGGGCAATCAGCCCCAGCATTTT
TRBV3-1	TRBJ1-5	many	NA	CASSQGEVQPQHF	TGTGCCAGCAGCCAAGGAGAGGTGCAGCCCCAGCATTTT
TRBV27	TRBJ2-7	many	TRBD2	CASSLGLAYEQYF	TGTGCCAGCAGCCTGGGACTAGCCTACGAGCAGTACTTC
TRBV7-9	TRBJ2-1	many	NA	CASSLAMRGTTYNEQFF	TGTGCCAGCAGCTTAGCGATGAGAGGGACAACATACAATGAGCAGTTCTTC
TRBV6-1	TRBJ2-1	few	NA	CASSELGTGRRLAHDNEQFF	TGTGCCAGCAGTGAATTAGGGACAGGGCGGAGACTAGCGCACGATAATGAGCAGTTCTTC
TRBV24-1	TRBJ1-5	NA	NA	CATSDRRGNSNQPQHF	TGTGCCACCAGTGACCGACGGGGGAATAGCAATCAGCCCCAGCATTTT
TRBV6-1	TRBJ2-3	many	NA	CASTQTSTGTDTQYF	TGTGCCAGCACCCAAACCTCGACAGGCACAGATACGCAGTATTTT
TRBV12-3/TRBV12-4	TRBJ1-5	few	NA	CASSPVGQPQHF	TGTGCCAGCAGTCCTGTAGGTCAGCCCCAGCATTTT
TRBV11-2	TRBJ2-1	many	TRBD2	CASSFRLAGAWEQFF	TGTGCCAGCAGCTTTAGACTAGCGGGAGCATGGGAGCAGTTCTTC
TRBV6-2/TRBV6-3	TRBJ2-3	few	TRBD2	CASGLAGADTQYF	TGTGCCAGCGGACTAGCGGGAGCAGATACGCAGTATTTT
TRBV20-1	TRBJ2-3	few	NA	CSATDTSATDTQYF	TGCAGTGCAACGGACACCTCTGCCACAGATACGCAGTATTTT
TRBV7-7	TRBJ2-1	many	NA	CASSFQAASTDEQFF	TGTGCTAGCAGCTTTCAAGCCGCTAGCACCGATGAGCAGTTCTTC
TRBV18	TRBJ1-1	few	NA	CASSPPLSPEAFF	TGTGCCAGCTCACCACCGTTAAGTCCTGAAGCTTTCTTT
TRBV16	TRBJ1-5	many	NA	CASSQSPGGHNQPQHF	TGTGCCAGCAGCCAATCCCCTGGGGGCCATAATCAGCCCCAGCATTTT
TRBV20-1	TRBJ2-3	many	NA	CSARDRRLAGTDTQYF	TGCAGTGCTAGAGATCGGCGACTCGCCGGCACAGATACGCAGTATTTT
TRBV27	TRBJ2-1	few	TRBD2	CASSLLAGDRSSFF	TGTGCCAGCAGTTTATTGGCGGGAGATCGAAGTTCGTTCTTC
TRBV6-1	TRBJ2-7	NA	NA	CAARSGSYEQYF	TGTGCCGCCAGAAGCGGGTCTTACGAGCAGTACTTC
TRBV18	TRBJ2-6	NA	TRBD1	CASSAGQGSSGANVLTF	TGTGCCAGCTCAGCAGGACAGGGAAGCTCTGGGGCCAACGTCCTGACTTTC
TRBV2	TRBJ2-7	many	NA	CASSEWGITYEQYF	TGTGCCAGCAGTGAATGGGGGATAACCTACGAGCAGTACTTC
TRBV27	TRBJ2-1	many	TRBD2	CASRKTSGYFNEQFF	TGTGCCAGCAGGAAGACTAGCGGATATTTCAATGAGCAGTTCTTC
TRBV28	TRBJ2-1	NA	TRBD2	CASSPGLAADEQFF	TGTGCCAGCAGTCCCGGACTAGCGGCGGATGAGCAGTTCTTC
TRBV9	TRBJ1-4	NA	TRBD1	CASSGTGVSEKLFF	TGTGCCAGCAGCGGGACAGGGGTTAGTGAAAAACTGTTTTTT
TRBV20-1	TRBJ2-7	many	NA	CSAAAVRGSYEQYF	TGCAGTGCTGCCGCGGTCAGGGGCTCCTACGAGCAGTACTTC
TRBV28	TRBJ2-7	many	TRBD1	CASRIRDRVDEQYF	TGTGCCAGCAGGATCCGGGACAGGGTGGACGAGCAGTACTTC
TRBV27	TRBJ2-1	many	TRBD2	CASSLLAGVNNEQFF	TGTGCCAGCAGCTTACTAGCGGGAGTGAACAATGAGCAGTTCTTC